This T cell receptor (beta chain) was obtained from a study of regulatory T cells in long-lasting Graves disease. Indicated time point: persistent/refractory GD, antithyroid drugs over 5 years with positive TRAb. There was RNA extracted from PBMCs, and the TCR library was made from it. This clonotype was seen a few times. Its antigen is not known. General study points: Persistent disease preferred TRBV28, TRBJ1-2 and TRBJ2-5.

To make TCR beta libraries, researchers used iRepertoire HTBI primers and Arm-PCR of CDR3 regions. TCRdb reprocessed the multiplex PCR reads via MiXCR and lists one record per CDR3 protein. The table records about 470,000 distinct CDR3 sequences, under 25% of them present only once. The germline V gene has CDR1 SEHNR and CDR2 FQNEAQ (reference sequence). V shed 5 bases, J shed 0 bases, and the junction held 7 bases outside the gene matches. The CDR3 covers 17 residues. Sequenced material: peripheral blood mononuclear cells (PBMCs), taken when the disease was refractory, from a patient treated with antithyroid drugs. The rearrangement links TRBV7-9 to TRBJ2-4, with 10 bases matching TRBD1. The receptor's source is a female donor with Graves disease. The DNA of the CDR3 is TGTGCCAGCAGCCTGGACAGGGGGATGGTAGCCAAAAACATTCAGTACTTC. This sequence encodes CASSLDRGMVAKNIQYF.